Shown below are 17 T cell receptor beta chains from a single sample sequenced in a study of cytomegalovirus exposure and HLA in healthy donors. Primers: 60 Vbeta forward and 13 Jbeta reverse. The protocol was immunoSEQ multiplex PCR, while the TCRdb copy is restricted to in-frame clones and leaves out a portion. This table holds approximately 200,000 clones, around 78% found once. Sequencing was done on a sample of PBMCs. These receptor sequences come from a man in his thirties or forties in good health and CMV-seronegative.

The V and J genes are TRBV14 and TRBJ2-7; a weak D match, TRBD1 (5 bases). The CDR3 consists of 14 residues. V lost 4 bases and J 4 bases, leaving 14 bases between the germline ends. Germline V gene data show CDR1 as SGHDN and CDR2 as FVKESK. CDR3 amino acids: CASSRARGPYEQYF. The CDR3 DNA is TGTGCCAGCAGCCGCGCAAGGGGTCCGTACGAGCAGTACTTC.

V usage is TRBV9 and J usage is TRBJ1-1; D is uncertain. The CDR3 loop spans 15 amino acids. Trimming took off 2 bases at V and 0 bases at J, with 11 bases between the two ends. Germline CDR1 SGDLS, CDR2 YYNGEE. CDR3 nucleotides: TGTGCCAGCAGCGTGCTTACACAGATGAACACTGAAGCTTTCTTT. Residues: CASSVLTQMNTEAFF. Drawing the rest from reference TRBV9 and TRBJ1-1, the complete variable domain is DSGVTQTPKHLITATGQRVTLRCSPRSGDLSVYWYQQSLDQGLQFLIQYYNGEERAKGNILERFSAQQFPDLHSELNLSSLELGDSALYFCASSVLTQMNTEAFFGQGTRLTVV.

J is TRBJ2-7 and V is TRBV5-4; D gene uncertain. Trimming removed 0 bases from V and 6 bases from J, with 7 bases in between. Per germline, CDR1 SGHNT and CDR2 YYREEE (reference sequence). The CDR3 is made up of 12 amino acids. The DNA for the CDR3 is TGTGCCAGCAGCTTGGCGCTAGGCGAGCAGTACTTC. It translates to CASSLALGEQYF.

The V call is TRBV7-9, the J call TRBJ2-5; tentatively, D is TRBD1 (5 bases). The CDR3 loop spans 16 amino acids. From germline, CDR1 is SEHNR and CDR2 FQNEAQ (reference sequence). With 3 bases removed from V and 5 bases from J, the gap between germline ends came to 19 bases. The DNA for the CDR3 is TGTGCCAGCAGCTTTTACCTGGACAAGGGGCGGGAGACCCAGTACTTC. Amino acids: CASSFYLDKGRETQYF.

This chain uses TRBV9 with TRBJ1-2; possible D gene TRBD1, 6 bases. CDR1 and CDR2 (germline): SGDLS, YYNGEE. The CDR3 spans 15 residues. Trimming pared 4 bases from V and 5 bases from J, leaving 18 bases between. In DNA form, the CDR3 reads TGTGCCAGCAGCTCGACAGGCAGGACAGCGTATGGCTACACCTTC. Translation: CASSSTGRTAYGYTF.

This clone showed up just a few times. The chain uses TRBV6-6 and TRBJ2-1; maybe TRBD1 (5 bases). Germline V lookup: CDR1 MNHNY, CDR2 SVGAGI (reference sequence). This CDR3 is built from 12 residues. V lost 2 bases and J 9 bases, leaving 8 bases between the germline ends. The DNA of the CDR3 is TGTGCCAGCAGTTACGACAGTCCTGAGCAGTTCTTC. Translating it yields CASSYDSPEQFF.

The rearrangement uses TRBV27 and TRBJ2-5; maybe TRBD2 (5 bases). V lost 2 bases and J 0 bases, leaving 7 bases between the germline ends. CDR1 and CDR2 (germline): MNHEY, SMNVEV (reference sequence). There are 14 residues in the CDR3. The CDR3 nucleotides read TGTGCCAGCAGTTTAGGCGGGTACCAAGAGACCCAGTACTTC. Protein: CASSLGGYQETQYF.

This chain uses TRBV7-6 with TRBJ2-7; 10 bases agree with TRBD1. The germline V gene encodes CDR1 SGHVS and CDR2 FNYEAQ. V trimming: 8 bases; J trimming: 2 bases; junction bases outside the gene matches: 3. This CDR3 spans 13 amino acids. The chain's CDR3 is CASAGTGAYEQYF. The CDR3 bases are TGTGCCAGCGCGGGGACAGGGGCCTACGAGCAGTACTTC.

The J gene is TRBJ2-7, the V gene TRBV7-2; the match to TRBD2 covers 13 bases. The V gene end was trimmed by 5 bases and the J gene end by 9 bases; junction bases not matched to a gene: 10. CDR1 and CDR2 (germline): SGHTA, FQGNSA. The CDR3 totals 15 residues. The CDR3 DNA follows: TGTGCCAGCAGCCTCACCGGGACTAGCGGGACCCTGCAGTACTTC. Amino acid sequence: CASSLTGTSGTLQYF.

This sequence joins TRBV4-1 and TRBJ2-1, with 10 nucleotides matching TRBD1. Germline lookup yields CDR1 MGHRA and CDR2 YSYEKL. The CDR3 totals 14 residues. Trimming at V came to 4 bases and at J to 8 bases, leaving 5 bases not matched to a gene. The CDR3: CASSRRTGGDEQFF. The CDR3 DNA sequence: TGCGCCAGCAGCCGCCGGACAGGGGGGGATGAGCAGTTCTTC.

The CDR3 region is CASSIRIRGGTGELFF. CDR3 bases: TGTGCCAGTAGCATCAGGATCCGAGGAGGGACCGGGGAGCTGTTTTTT. The chain carries TRBV19 and TRBJ2-2; D is possibly TRBD2 (6 bases). The CDR3 spans 16 residues. With 6 bases removed from V and 5 bases from J, the gap between germline ends came to 19 bases. From germline, CDR1 is LNHDA and CDR2 SQIVND (reference sequence).

This rearrangement joins TRBV10-2 to TRBJ2-7, with TRBD2 as a possible D gene (6 bases). The CDR3 totals 15 residues. Trimming pared 2 bases from V and 5 bases from J, leaving 16 bases between. CDR1 and CDR2 from the germline V gene are WSHSY and SAAADI. CDR3 bases: TGCGCCAGCAGTGAGGGGCGCGGGGTACCTAACGAGCAGTACTTC. This translates into CASSEGRGVPNEQYF.

This chain joins TRBV19 and TRBJ2-1; 7 bases map to TRBD1. This CDR3 region has 15 residues. The ends lost 6 bases at V and 1 base at J; junction bases unmatched: 6. CDR1 is LNHDA and CDR2 is SQIVND in the germline V gene (reference sequence). DNA of the CDR3: TGTGCCAGTAGCGAACAGGGGCTATCCTACAATGAGCAGTTCTTC. It translates to CASSEQGLSYNEQFF.

This chain connects TRBV28 to TRBJ2-7, with D possibly TRBD2 on 7 matching bases. Germline CDR1 and CDR2: MDHEN and SYDVKM. V lost 4 bases and J 6 bases, leaving 22 bases between the germline ends. CDR3 length: 16 residues. In DNA, the CDR3 is TGTGCCAGCAGTTCACCCGCGGGGGACACCTCTTCCGAGCAGTACTTC. Its protein product is CASSSPAGDTSSEQYF.

The V call is TRBV7-9, the J call TRBJ2-1; a weak D match, TRBD2 (6 bases). CDR1 and CDR2 from the germline V gene are SEHNR and FQNEAQ (reference sequence). The CDR3 sequence is 14 residues long. Trimming removed 6 bases from V and 7 bases from J, with 16 bases in between. CDR3: CASSNSGLLNEQFF. The CDR3 region has the DNA TGTGCCAGCAGTAATTCGGGACTCCTAAATGAGCAGTTCTTC.

The V and J genes are TRBV9 and TRBJ1-3; D ambiguous. The CDR3 spans 14 residues. Trimming removed 0 bases at V and 2 bases at J, with 6 bases between. From germline, CDR1 is SGDLS and CDR2 YYNGEE. The CDR3 reads CASSVGQAGNTIYF. The CDR3 DNA sequence: TGTGCCAGCAGCGTAGGCCAGGCTGGAAACACCATATATTTT.

The chain employs TRBV2 and TRBJ1-2; 7 nucleotides align to TRBD1. With V trimmed by 6 bases and J by 8 bases, 3 bases remained unmatched. This CDR3 comprises 11 residues. Germline V gene data show CDR1 as SNHLY and CDR2 as FYNNEI. The CDR3 nucleotides read TGTGCCAGCAGGGACAGGAGAGGCTACACCTTC. It encodes CASRDRRGYTF. Full variable domain (outside the CDR3, taken from reference TRBV2 and TRBJ1-2): EPEVTQTPSHQVTQMGQEVILRCVPISNHLYFYWYRQILGQKVEFLVSFYNNEISEKSEIFDDQFSVERPDGSNFTLKIRSTKLEDSAMYFCASRDRRGYTFGSGTRLTVV.